The T cell receptor (beta chain) described here comes from a study of shared clonotypes between healthy human individuals. The CDR3 runs 15 residues. The germline V and J ends were trimmed by 4 bases and 1 base, with 14 bases remaining between them. Germline-derived CDR1 and CDR2 are GTSNPN and SVGIG (reference sequence). The repertoire was sequenced with immunoSEQ multiplex PCR; TCRdb's copy has only in-frame clones and lacks some. This table has about 1 million clones, about 70% appearing once. The receptor's source is a man in his late teens or twenties in good health. The V gene is TRBV30, the J gene TRBJ2-4; a weak D match, TRBD2 (5 bases). Specimen: memory CD4+ T cells sorted from blood. Subset reported: CD45RA-negative fraction. The CDR3 reads CAWKSREWAKNIQYF. The DNA for the CDR3 is TGTGCCTGGAAGAGTAGGGAGTGGGCCAAAAACATTCAGTACTTC.